This T cell receptor beta chain stems from a study of shared clonotypes between healthy human individuals. The germline V and J ends were trimmed by 6 bases and 7 bases, with 12 bases remaining between them. The CDR3 spans 12 residues. Looked up from germline, CDR1 is MNHEY and CDR2 is SVGAGI. Donors comprised healthy HIV-negative adults lacking recent acute infections or vaccinations. Some 84 million PBMCs supplied genomic DNA for unsorted samples. In the authors' workflow: Because ImmunoSEQ provided only junction sequences with no quality scores, the filtering differed. Assay: immunoSEQ multiplex PCR; the TCRdb copy retains only in-frame clones and omits some. The DNA was the basis for D and trimming; V, J and clone size are from that table. The data show about 480,000 clones, approximately 79% seen once.

The sample comprised PBMCs. The receptor comes from a woman aged 40 to 49 in good health. Some clones in this sample may be carry-over from other donors' samples. The chain uses TRBV6-5 and TRBJ1-1, with a tentative D call TRBD1 (5 bases). CDR3: CASRKRGVEAFF. CDR3 nucleotides: TGTGCCAGCAGGAAACGAGGGGTTGAAGCTTTCTTT.